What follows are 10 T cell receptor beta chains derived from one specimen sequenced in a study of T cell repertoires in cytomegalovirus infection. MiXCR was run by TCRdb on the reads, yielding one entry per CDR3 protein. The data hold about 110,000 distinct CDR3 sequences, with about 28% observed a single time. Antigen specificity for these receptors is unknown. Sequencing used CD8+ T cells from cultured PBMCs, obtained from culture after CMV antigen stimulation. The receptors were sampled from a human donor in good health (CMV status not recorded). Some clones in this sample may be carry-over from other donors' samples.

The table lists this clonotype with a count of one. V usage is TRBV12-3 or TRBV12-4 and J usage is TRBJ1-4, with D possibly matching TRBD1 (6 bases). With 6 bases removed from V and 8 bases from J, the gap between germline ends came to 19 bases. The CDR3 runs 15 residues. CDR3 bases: TGTGCCAGCAGCCGAACCACAGGGAGTTGGGAAAAACTGTTTTTT. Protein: CASSRTTGSWEKLFF.

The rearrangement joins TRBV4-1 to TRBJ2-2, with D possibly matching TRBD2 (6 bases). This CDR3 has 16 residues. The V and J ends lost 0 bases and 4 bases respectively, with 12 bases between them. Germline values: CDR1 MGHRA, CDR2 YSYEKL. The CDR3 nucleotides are TGCGCCAGCAGCCAAGATATCGCGGGGTTCACCGGGGAGCTGTTTTTT. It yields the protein CASSQDIAGFTGELFF.

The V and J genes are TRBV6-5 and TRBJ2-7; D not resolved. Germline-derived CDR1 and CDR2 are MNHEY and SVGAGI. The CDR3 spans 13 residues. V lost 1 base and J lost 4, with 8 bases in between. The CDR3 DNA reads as TGTGCCAGCAGTTACTTCGTAGGATACGAGCAGTACTTC. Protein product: CASSYFVGYEQYF.

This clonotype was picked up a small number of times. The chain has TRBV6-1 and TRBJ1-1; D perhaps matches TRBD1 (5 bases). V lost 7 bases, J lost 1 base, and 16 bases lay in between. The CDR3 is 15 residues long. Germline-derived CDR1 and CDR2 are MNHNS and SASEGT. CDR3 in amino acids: CASMREGRRNTEAFF. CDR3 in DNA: TGTGCCAGCATGAGGGAGGGGAGAAGGAACACTGAAGCTTTCTTT.

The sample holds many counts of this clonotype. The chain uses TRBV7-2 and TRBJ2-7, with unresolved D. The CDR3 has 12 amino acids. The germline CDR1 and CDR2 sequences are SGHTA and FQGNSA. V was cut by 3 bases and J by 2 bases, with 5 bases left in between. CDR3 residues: CASSFGAYEQYF. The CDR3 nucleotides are TGTGCCAGCAGCTTCGGCGCCTACGAGCAGTACTTC.

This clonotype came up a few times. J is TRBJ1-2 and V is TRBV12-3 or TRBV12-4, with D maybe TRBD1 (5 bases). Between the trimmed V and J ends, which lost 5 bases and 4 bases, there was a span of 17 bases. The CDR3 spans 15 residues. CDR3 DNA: TGTGCCAGCAGTCCTGCCGGGACGGATTTCTATGGCTACACCTTC. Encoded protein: CASSPAGTDFYGYTF.

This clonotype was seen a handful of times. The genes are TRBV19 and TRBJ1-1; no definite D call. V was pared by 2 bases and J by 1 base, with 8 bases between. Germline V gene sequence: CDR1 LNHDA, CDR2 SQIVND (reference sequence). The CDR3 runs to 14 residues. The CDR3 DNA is TGTGCCAGTAGTATATTCGACGGGAACACTGAAGCTTTCTTT. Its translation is CASSIFDGNTEAFF.

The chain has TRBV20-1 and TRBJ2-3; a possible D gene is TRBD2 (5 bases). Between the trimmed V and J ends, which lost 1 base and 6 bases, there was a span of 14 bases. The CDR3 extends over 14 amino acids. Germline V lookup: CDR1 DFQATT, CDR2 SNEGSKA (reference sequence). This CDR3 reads CSARVVAPGDTQYF. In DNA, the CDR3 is TGCAGTGCTAGAGTGGTGGCTCCGGGGGATACGCAGTATTTT.

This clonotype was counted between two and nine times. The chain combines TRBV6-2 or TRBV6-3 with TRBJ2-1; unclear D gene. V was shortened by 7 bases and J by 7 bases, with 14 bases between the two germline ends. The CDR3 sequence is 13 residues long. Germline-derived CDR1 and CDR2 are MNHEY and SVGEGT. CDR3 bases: TGTGCCAGCACTTGGTCAAGTCGGAATGAGCAGTTCTTC. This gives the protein CASTWSSRNEQFF.

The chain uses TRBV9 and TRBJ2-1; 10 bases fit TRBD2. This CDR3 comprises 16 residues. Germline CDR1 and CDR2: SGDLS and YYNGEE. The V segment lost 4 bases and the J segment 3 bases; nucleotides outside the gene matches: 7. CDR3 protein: CASSSGGALVYNEQFF. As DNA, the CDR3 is TGTGCCAGCAGCAGCGGGGGGGCCTTGGTCTACAATGAGCAGTTCTTC.